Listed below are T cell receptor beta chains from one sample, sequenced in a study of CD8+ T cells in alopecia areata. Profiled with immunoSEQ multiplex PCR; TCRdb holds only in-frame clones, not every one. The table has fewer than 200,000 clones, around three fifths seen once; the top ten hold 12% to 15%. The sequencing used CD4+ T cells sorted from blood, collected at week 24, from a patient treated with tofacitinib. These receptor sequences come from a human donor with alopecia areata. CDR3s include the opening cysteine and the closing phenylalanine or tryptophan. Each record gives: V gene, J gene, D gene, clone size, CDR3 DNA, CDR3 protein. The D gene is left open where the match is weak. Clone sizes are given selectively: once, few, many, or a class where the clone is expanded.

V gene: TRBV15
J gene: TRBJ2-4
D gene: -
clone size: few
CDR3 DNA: TGTGCCACCAGCATTAGGACATCTCCGAATCCAAACATTCAGTACTTC
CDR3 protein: CATSIRTSPNPNIQYF

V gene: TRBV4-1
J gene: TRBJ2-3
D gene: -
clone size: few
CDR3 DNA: TGCGCCAGCAGCCCCTCATCCGCCTTGGGCCCACTATCCCTTACGCAGTATTTT
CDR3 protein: CASSPSSALGPLSLTQYF

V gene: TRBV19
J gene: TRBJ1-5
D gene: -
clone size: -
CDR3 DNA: TGTGCCAGTAACATGGGAAGAGCCAATCAGCCCCAGCATTTT
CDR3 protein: CASNMGRANQPQHF

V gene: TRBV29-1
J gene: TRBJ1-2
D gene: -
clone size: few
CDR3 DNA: TGCAGCGTTGTGTCGGGGGGTGGCTACACCTTC
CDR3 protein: CSVVSGGGYTF

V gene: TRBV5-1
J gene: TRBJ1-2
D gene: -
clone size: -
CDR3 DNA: TGCGCCAGCAGCTTGGGAAATAGTGGGGCCAACTATGGCTACACCTTC
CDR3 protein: CASSLGNSGANYGYTF

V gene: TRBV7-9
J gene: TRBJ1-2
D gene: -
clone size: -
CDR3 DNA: TGTGCCAGCAGCTTAGCGGCAGGCTATGGCTACACCTTC
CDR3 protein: CASSLAAGYGYTF

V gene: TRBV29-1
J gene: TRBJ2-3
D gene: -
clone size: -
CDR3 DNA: TGCAGCGTTGAATCGGCGGGCCTCACAGATACGCAGTATTTT
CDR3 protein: CSVESAGLTDTQYF

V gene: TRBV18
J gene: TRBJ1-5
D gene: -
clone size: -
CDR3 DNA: TGTGCCAGCTCACCAGGAGGGGGTGATCAGCCCCAGCATTTT
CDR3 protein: CASSPGGGDQPQHF

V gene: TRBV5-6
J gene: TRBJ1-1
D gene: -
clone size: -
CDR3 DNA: TGTGCCAGCAGCTTGGCAGGGTTTGGCACTGAAGCTTTCTTT
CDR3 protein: CASSLAGFGTEAFF

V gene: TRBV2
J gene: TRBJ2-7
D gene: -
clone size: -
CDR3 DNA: TGTGCCAGCAGTGAAATTAGGACAGCTCAAGGGCAGTACTTC
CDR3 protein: CASSEIRTAQGQYF

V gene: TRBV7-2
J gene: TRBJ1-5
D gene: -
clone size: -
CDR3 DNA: TGTGCCAGCAGCCCCTATTGGAGCAATCAGCCCCAGCATTTT
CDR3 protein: CASSPYWSNQPQHF

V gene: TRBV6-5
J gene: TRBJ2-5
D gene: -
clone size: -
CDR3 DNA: TGTGCCAGCAGTTCCTACCCCAGCCCGGTCGGGGAGACCCAGTACTTC
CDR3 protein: CASSSYPSPVGETQYF

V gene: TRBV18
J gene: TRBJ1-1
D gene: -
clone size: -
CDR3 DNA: TGTGCCAGCTCACCTGATACAGGGAGAGTCACTGAAGCTTTCTTT
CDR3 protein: CASSPDTGRVTEAFF

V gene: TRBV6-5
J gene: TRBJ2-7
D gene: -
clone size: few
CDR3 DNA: TGTGCCAGCTGGGACCGAGCCTCCTACGAGCAGTACTTC
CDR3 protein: CASWDRASYEQYF

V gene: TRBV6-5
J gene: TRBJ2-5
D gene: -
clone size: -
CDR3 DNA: TGTGCCAGCAGTAACGACGGGACCCAGTACTTC
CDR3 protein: CASSNDGTQYF

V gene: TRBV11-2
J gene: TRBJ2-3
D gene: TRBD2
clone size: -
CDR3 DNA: TGTGCCAGCAGCTTAGTCGGGGGGGCCTTCGTTACGCAGTATTTT
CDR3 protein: CASSLVGGAFVTQYF

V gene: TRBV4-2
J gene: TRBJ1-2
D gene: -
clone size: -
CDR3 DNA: TGTGCCAGCAGCCAAGCTGACAGGACCTCGGGAGGCTACACCTTC
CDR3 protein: CASSQADRTSGGYTF

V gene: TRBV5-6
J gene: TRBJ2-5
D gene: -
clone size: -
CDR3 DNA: TGTGCCAGCAGCTTTGGGACTTCAGAAGAGACCCAGTACTTC
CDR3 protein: CASSFGTSEETQYF

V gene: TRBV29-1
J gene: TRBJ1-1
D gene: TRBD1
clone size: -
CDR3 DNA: TGCAGCGTGGCTGGGACAGGGGGTACGAACACTGAAGCTTTCTTT
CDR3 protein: CSVAGTGGTNTEAFF

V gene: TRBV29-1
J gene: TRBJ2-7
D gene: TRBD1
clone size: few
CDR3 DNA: TGCAGCGTTGTTTCGCGGGACAGGGGGTCCTACGAGCAGTACTTC
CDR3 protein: CSVVSRDRGSYEQYF

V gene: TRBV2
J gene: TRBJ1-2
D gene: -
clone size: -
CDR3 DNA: TGTGCCAGCAGTGTCGACTCCGACTATGGCTACACCTTC
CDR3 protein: CASSVDSDYGYTF

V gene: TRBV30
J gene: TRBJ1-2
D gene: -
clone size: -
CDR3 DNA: TGTGCCTGGAGTGGATCCACACCTAACTATGGCTACACCTTC
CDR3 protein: CAWSGSTPNYGYTF

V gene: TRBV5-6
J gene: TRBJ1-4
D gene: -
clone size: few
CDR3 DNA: TGTGCCAGCAGCTGGGCCGGTGAAAAACTGTTTTTT
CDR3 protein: CASSWAGEKLFF

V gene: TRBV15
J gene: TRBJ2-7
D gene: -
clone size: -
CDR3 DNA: TGTGCCACCAGCAGAAGGGCGGAGGGTAGGGGCGAGCAGTACTTC
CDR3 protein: CATSRRAEGRGEQYF

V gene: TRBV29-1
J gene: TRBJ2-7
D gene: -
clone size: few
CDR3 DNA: TGCAGCGTTTCCCTCACCGGGGCTTACGAGCAGTACTTC
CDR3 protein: CSVSLTGAYEQYF

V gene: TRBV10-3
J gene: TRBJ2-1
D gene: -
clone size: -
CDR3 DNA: TGTGCCATCAGTATCGGGACGAGGGACAATGAGCAGTTCTTC
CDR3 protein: CAISIGTRDNEQFF

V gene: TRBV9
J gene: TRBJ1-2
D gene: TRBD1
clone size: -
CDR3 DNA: TGTGCCAGCAGCGACCAGGGGGCGCCTTATGGCTACACCTTC
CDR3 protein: CASSDQGAPYGYTF

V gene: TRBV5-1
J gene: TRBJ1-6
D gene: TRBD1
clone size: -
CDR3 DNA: TGCGCCAGCAGCTTGCATGGGGACAGGGCTTCACCCCTCCACTTT
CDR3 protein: CASSLHGDRASPLHF

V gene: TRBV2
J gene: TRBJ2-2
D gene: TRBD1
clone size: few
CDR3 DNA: TGTGCCAGCAGGACGGGACAGGCGTTCAACACCGGGGAGCTGTTTTTT
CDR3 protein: CASRTGQAFNTGELFF

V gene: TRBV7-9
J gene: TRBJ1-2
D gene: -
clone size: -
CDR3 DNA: TGTGCCAGCAGGTACAAAACAGCTTCCGGCTACACCTTC
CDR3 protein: CASRYKTASGYTF